This T cell receptor beta chain was captured in a study of blood T cells in healthy people across ages. Primed by a sample-barcoded 5' primer and a J-beta primer mix, a second PCR proceeded for about 6 to 12 cycles. Each cDNA molecule received a tag from a template-switch adaptor that had 12 random nucleotides. TCRdb re-called the 5' RACE reads through MiXCR, storing one row per CDR3 protein. The data contain hundreds of thousands of distinct CDR3 sequences, around 21% of them singletons. This clonotype was seen a few times. What it binds is unknown. V lost 3 bases and J 4 bases, leaving 16 bases between the germline ends. This CDR3 is 15 amino acids long. The germline V gene has CDR1 DFQATT and CDR2 SNEGSKA (reference sequence). Study findings and constraints: Without sorted subsets, naive and antigen-experienced compartments could not be conclusively compared.

The sample was blood. This chain links TRBV20-1 with TRBJ2-1; D is ambiguous. This receptor was taken from a man aged 65 to 79 in good health. CDR3 DNA sequence: TGCAGTGCTAGTGGAGATCCCCCGATATACAATGAGCAGTTCTTC. Translating gives CSASGDPPIYNEQFF.